These 9 T cell receptor beta chains were sequenced from one sample in a study of patients and donors after allogeneic stem cell transplantation. In TCRdb, the RT-PCR reads were re-called with MiXCR into one record per CDR3 protein. The sample lists around 150,000 distinct CDR3 sequences, over 30% occurring once. Source material: blood, either unsorted or a sorted T cell fraction (not recorded which). These receptors all stem from a human donor who was either an allogeneic HSCT recipient or a stem cell or donor lymphocyte infusion donor (not recorded which). It is not recorded whose cells these are; they may come from a transplant donor.

The chain uses TRBV20-1 and TRBJ2-7, with TRBD2 matching 8 bases. The CDR3 runs to 15 residues. Trimming removed 2 bases from V and 0 bases from J; junction bases left unmatched: 6. Germline V CDR1 and CDR2: DFQATT, SNEGSKA (reference sequence). CDR3 coding DNA: TGCAGTGCTAGACTCCCGGGGGGGGCCTCCTACGAGCAGTACTTC. Translation: CSARLPGGASYEQYF.

The chain links TRBV20-1 to TRBJ2-7; 14 bases are a match to TRBD2. Germline V gene sequence: CDR1 DFQATT, CDR2 SNEGSKA (reference sequence). This CDR3 is 16 amino acids long. In DNA form, the CDR3 reads TGCAGTGCAAGAGGGACTAGCGGGGGAAAAACCTACGAGCAGTACGTC. Translating gives CSARGTSGGKTYEQYV.

The CDR3 sequence is CAISEWSAPYGYTF. CDR3 in DNA: TGTGCCATCAGTGAGTGGTCAGCTCCCTATGGCTACACCTTC. The rearrangement joins TRBV10-3 to TRBJ1-2; D call uncertain. Germline CDR1 is ENHRY and CDR2 is SYGVKD. The germline V and J ends were trimmed by 1 base and 4 bases, with 10 bases remaining between them. This CDR3 comprises 14 residues.

This clonotype turned up a few times. The rearrangement links TRBV24-1 to TRBJ2-1, with TRBD1 matching over 9 bases. Germline assignment: CDR1 KGHDR and CDR2 SFDVKD. The CDR3 extends over 16 amino acids. V lost 4 bases and J lost 1; bases outside the gene matches: 4. The CDR3: CATSDRQGDSYNEQFF. The DNA of the CDR3 is TGTGCCACCAGTGACCGACAGGGGGATTCCTACAATGAGCAGTTCTTC.

Ten or more counts support this clonotype. V usage is TRBV28 and J usage is TRBJ1-6, with TRBD1 as a possible D gene (6 bases). The CDR3 is made up of 17 amino acids. Trimming took 5 bases from V and 0 from J, leaving 14 bases between them. Germline V gives CDR1 MDHEN, CDR2 SYDVKM. CDR3 in amino acids: CASSTPGASSYNSPLHF. CDR3 DNA sequence: TGTGCCAGCAGTACCCCGGGGGCTAGCTCCTATAATTCACCCCTCCACTTT.

The chain couples TRBV5-1 to TRBJ2-3, with 9 bases that match TRBD2. The CDR3 contains 17 residues. J gave up 3 bases and V 0 bases, and 8 bases lay outside the gene matches. Germline CDR1 is SGHRS and CDR2 is YFSETQ. The CDR3, as DNA: TGCGCCAGCAGCTTGGACCTTAGCGGGGGCCAAACAGATACGCAGTATTTT. Its protein is CASSLDLSGGQTDTQYF. Combining the CDR3 with reference TRBV5-1 and TRBJ2-3 gives the whole variable domain KAGVTQTPRYLIKTRGQQVTLSCSPISGHRSVSWYQQTPGQGLQFLFEYFSETQRNKGNFPGRFSGRQFSNSRSEMNVSTLELGDSALYLCASSLDLSGGQTDTQYFGPGTRLTVL.

This clonotype was observed many times. The CDR3 nucleotides read TGTGCCAGCAGTCGGACAGGGGAGGTTCAGCCCCAGCATTTT. It encodes CASSRTGEVQPQHF. This chain joins TRBV7-9 and TRBJ1-5; 9 nucleotides match TRBD1. The CDR3 loop spans 14 amino acids. Germline values: CDR1 SEHNR, CDR2 FQNEAQ (reference sequence). V lost 6 bases and J lost 6; bases outside the gene matches: 6.

In DNA form, the CDR3 reads TGCGCCAGCAATGGTGGGTCCGCGTACCAAGAGACCCAGTACTTC. Encoded protein: CASNGGSAYQETQYF. The chain employs TRBV5-1 and TRBJ2-5; D call uncertain. V lost 6 bases and J lost 0, with 15 bases in between. This CDR3 has 15 residues. Germline CDR1 and CDR2: SGHRS and YFSETQ.

V gene TRBV6-5 combines with J gene TRBJ2-2; maybe TRBD1 (6 bases). The CDR3 has 14 residues. Germline loops: CDR1 MNHEY, CDR2 SVGAGI. Deletions cut 8 bases from V and 2 bases from J, with 12 bases between. CDR3 nucleotide sequence: TGTGCCAGCCGTCGGGACATTAACACCGGGGAGCTGTTTTTT. Translation: CASRRDINTGELFF.